This T cell receptor beta chain emerged from a study of shared clonotypes between healthy human individuals. In the study overall: Three plates each covered CD4 naive and memory; CD8 naive two, CD8 memory one.

A word on this clone: The antigen remains unidentified.

The ends lost 3 bases at V and 10 bases at J; junction bases unmatched: 16. The CDR3 runs 17 residues. The germline CDR1 and CDR2 sequences are SGHRS and YFSETQ. Study conclusions and caveats: In this cohort, only blood was sampled, and tissue repertoires likely differ.

Clones were read by immunoSEQ multiplex PCR, and TCRdb kept only the in-frame ones, dropping some. The sample consists of 900,000 to 1,200,000 clones, about 84% of them appearing once. The receptor was isolated from a man between 18 and 35 years old in good health. Some clones in this sample may be carry-over from other donors' samples. The chain employs TRBV5-1 and TRBJ2-1; 10 bases map to TRBD2. The sequenced material came from memory CD4+ T cells from PBMCs. Subset described: CD45RA-negative fraction. The CDR3 reads CASSSLILAGAVGEQFF. As DNA, the CDR3 is TGCGCCAGCAGCTCGTTAATTCTAGCGGGAGCGGTGGGGGAGCAGTTCTTC. The full variable domain, rest sourced from reference TRBV5-1 and TRBJ2-1, is KAGVTQTPRYLIKTRGQQVTLSCSPISGHRSVSWYQQTPGQGLQFLFEYFSETQRNKGNFPGRFSGRQFSNSRSEMNVSTLELGDSALYLCASSSLILAGAVGEQFFGPGTRLTVL.